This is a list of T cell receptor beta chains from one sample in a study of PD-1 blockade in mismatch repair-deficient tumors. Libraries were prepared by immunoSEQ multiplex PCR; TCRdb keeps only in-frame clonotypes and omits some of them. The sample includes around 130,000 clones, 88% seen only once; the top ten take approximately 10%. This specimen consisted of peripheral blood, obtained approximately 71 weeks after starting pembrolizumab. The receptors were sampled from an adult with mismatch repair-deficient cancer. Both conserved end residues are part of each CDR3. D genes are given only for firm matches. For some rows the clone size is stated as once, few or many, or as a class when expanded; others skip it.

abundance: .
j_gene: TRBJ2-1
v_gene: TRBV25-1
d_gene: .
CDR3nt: TGTGCCAGCAAAGGAGAGGACAGAGACAATGAGCAGTTCTTC
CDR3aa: CASKGEDRDNEQFF

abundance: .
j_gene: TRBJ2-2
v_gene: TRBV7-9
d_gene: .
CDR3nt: TGTGCCAGCAGCTCCACATTGGGGAGGAACACCGGGGAGCTGTTTTTT
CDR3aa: CASSSTLGRNTGELFF

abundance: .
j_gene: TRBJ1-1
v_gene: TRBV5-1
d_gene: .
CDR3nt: TGCGCCAGCAGCTTGACCCGAGGGGGCACTGAAGCTTTCTTT
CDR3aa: CASSLTRGGTEAFF

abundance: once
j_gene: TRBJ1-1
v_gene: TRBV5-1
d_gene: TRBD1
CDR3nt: TGCGCCAGCAGTTACAGGGGGAGTACGTTGACTGAAGCTTTCTTT
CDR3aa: CASSYRGSTLTEAFF

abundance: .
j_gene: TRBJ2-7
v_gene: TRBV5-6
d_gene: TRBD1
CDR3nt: TGTGCCAGCAGCAGGGGACAGGGACCCTACGAGCAGTACTTC
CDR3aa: CASSRGQGPYEQYF

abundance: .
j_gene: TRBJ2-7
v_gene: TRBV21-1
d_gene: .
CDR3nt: TGTGCCAGCAACACCTTTCTAGCGAACGAGCAGTACTTC
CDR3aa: CASNTFLANEQYF

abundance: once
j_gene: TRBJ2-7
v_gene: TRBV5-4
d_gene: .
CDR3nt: TGTGCCAGCAGCTCCTCGGGGGCACATAATATCTACGAGCAGTACTTC
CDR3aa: CASSSSGAHNIYEQYF

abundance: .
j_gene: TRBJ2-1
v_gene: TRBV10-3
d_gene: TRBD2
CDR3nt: TGTGCCATCAGTCCACTAGCGGAATCCTACAATGAGCAGTTCTTC
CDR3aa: CAISPLAESYNEQFF

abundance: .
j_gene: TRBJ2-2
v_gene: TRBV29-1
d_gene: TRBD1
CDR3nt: TGCAGCGTTAAAGACAGGGGGACGAACACCGGGGAGCTGTTTTTT
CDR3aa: CSVKDRGTNTGELFF

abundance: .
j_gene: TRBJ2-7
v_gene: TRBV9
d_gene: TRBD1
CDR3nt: TGTGCCAGCAGCGTTTCCGGGACAGGGGGGAGCGAGCAGTACTTC
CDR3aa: CASSVSGTGGSEQYF

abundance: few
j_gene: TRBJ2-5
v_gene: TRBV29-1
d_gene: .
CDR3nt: TGCAGCGTTGAAGTCTTCAACCAAGAGACCCAGTACTTC
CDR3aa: CSVEVFNQETQYF

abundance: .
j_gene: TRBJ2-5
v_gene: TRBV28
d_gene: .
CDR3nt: TGTGCCAGCATCACGGGCGGCAGGGGACAAGAGACCCAGTACTTC
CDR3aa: CASITGGRGQETQYF

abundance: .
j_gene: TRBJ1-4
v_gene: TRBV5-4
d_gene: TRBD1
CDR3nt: TGTGCCTTCAGGGGGCAGGAAGAAAAACTGTTTTTT
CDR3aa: CAFRGQEEKLFF

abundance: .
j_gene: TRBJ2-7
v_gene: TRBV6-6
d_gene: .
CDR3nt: TGTGCCAGCAGTTACCGGGTACCCAGTTCCTACGAGCAGTACTTC
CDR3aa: CASSYRVPSSYEQYF

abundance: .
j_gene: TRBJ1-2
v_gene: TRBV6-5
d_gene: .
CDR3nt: TGTGCCAGCAGTAGATACTCCAGGGGAAACTATGGCTACACCTTC
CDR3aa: CASSRYSRGNYGYTF

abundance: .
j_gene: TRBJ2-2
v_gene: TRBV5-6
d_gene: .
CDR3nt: TGTGCCAGCAGCTTGGGTGGCGGGGAGCTGTTTTTT
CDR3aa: CASSLGGGELFF

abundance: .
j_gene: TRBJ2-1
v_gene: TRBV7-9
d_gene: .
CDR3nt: TGTGCCAGCAGAGACGACCGAGGGATTGAGCAGTTCTTC
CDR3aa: CASRDDRGIEQFF

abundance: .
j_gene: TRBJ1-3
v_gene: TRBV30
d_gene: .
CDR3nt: TGTGCCTGGAGTGGTCTTGGAGGGGCTACCTCTGGAAACACCATATATTTT
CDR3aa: CAWSGLGGATSGNTIYF

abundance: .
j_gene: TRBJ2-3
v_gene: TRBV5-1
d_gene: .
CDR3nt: TGCGCCAGCAGCTTGGCCGGCACAGATACGCAGTATTTT
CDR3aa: CASSLAGTDTQYF

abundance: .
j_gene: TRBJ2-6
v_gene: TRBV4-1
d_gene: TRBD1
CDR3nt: TGCGCCAGCAGCCAAGTTGCGGGACAGGGGTCGACTGGGGCCAACGTCCTGACTTTC
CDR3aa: CASSQVAGQGSTGANVLTF

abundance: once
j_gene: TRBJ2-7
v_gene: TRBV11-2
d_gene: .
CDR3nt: TGTGCCAGCAGCTTAAGAGTCTCTCAGGGTGGCGACGAGCAGTACTTC
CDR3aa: CASSLRVSQGGDEQYF

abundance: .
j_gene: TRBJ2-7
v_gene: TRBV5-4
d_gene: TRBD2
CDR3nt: TGTGCCAGCAGCTTGCTCGGCGGGAGGGCCGCCGAGCAGTACTTC
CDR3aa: CASSLLGGRAAEQYF

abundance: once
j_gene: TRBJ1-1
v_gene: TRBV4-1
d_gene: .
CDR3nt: TGCGCCAGCAGCAAAGTTCAGGGAACGACTGAAGCTTTCTTT
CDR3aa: CASSKVQGTTEAFF

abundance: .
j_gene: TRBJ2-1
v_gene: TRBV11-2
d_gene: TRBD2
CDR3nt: TGTGCCAGCAGAGACGGGACTAGCGAAAACAATGAGCAGTTCTTC
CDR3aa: CASRDGTSENNEQFF

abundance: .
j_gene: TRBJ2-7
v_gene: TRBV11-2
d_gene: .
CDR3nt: TGTGCCAGCAGCCCGAGACAGGATTTCTACGAGCAGTACTTC
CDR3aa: CASSPRQDFYEQYF

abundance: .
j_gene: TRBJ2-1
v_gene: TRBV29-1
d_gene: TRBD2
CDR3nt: TGCAGCGTTGAAGACCCAACTAGCGGGAGCAGCTCCTACAATGAGCAGTTCTTC
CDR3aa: CSVEDPTSGSSSYNEQFF

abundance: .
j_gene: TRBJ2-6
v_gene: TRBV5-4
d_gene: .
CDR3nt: TGTGCCAGCAGCTTTAGGACAACTGGGGCCAACGTCCTGACTTTC
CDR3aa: CASSFRTTGANVLTF

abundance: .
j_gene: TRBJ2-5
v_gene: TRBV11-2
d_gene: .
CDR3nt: TGTGCCAGCAGCCCGTCGTCAGGGTCGGTTGAGACCCAGTACTTC
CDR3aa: CASSPSSGSVETQYF

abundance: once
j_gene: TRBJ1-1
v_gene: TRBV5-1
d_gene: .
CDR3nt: TGCGCCAGCAGCTTGACAGGGACCATGAACACTGAAGCTTTCTTT
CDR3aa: CASSLTGTMNTEAFF

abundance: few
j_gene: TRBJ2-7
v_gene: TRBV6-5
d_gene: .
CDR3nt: TGTGCCAGCAGTTACTCGGGGCTAGGCGAGCAGTACTTC
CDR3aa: CASSYSGLGEQYF

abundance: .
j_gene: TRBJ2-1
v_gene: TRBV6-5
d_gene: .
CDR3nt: TGTGCCAGCGGCCTAGCAGACGAGCAGTTCTTC
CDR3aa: CASGLADEQFF

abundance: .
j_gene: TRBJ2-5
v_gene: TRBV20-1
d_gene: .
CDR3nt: TGCAGTGCTAGACAGGGAGAGACCCAGTACTTC
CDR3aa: CSARQGETQYF

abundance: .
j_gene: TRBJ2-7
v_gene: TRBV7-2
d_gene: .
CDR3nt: TGTGCCAGCAGCTTAGCAAGAGCCCGCTCCTACGAGCAGTACTTC
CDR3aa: CASSLARARSYEQYF

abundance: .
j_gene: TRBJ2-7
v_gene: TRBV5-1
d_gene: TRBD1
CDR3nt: TGCGCCAGCAGCTTCAACCCCCGGGACAGGTCCTACGAGCAGTACTTC
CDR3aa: CASSFNPRDRSYEQYF

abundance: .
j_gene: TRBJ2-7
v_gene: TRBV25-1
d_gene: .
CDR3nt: TGTGCCAGCAGACTAGAAGGAGTAAGCGAGCAGTACTTC
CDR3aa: CASRLEGVSEQYF

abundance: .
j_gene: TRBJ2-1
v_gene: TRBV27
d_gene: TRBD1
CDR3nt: TGTGCCAGCAGAAGGGACAGGAGCTCCTACAATGAGCAGTTCTTC
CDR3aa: CASRRDRSSYNEQFF

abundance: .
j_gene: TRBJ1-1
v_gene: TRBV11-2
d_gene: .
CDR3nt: TGTGCCAGCAGCTTATCGTACGGGGCGGAAGCTTTCTTT
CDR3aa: CASSLSYGAEAFF

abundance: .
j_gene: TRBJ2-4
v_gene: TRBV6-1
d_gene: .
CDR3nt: TGTGCCAGCAGTGAAATAGACATTCAGTACTTC
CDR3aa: CASSEIDIQYF

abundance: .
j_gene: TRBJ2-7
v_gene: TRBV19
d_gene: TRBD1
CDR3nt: TGTGCCAGTAGTAAGAGACAGGGCGTCGTGCAGTACTTC
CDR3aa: CASSKRQGVVQYF

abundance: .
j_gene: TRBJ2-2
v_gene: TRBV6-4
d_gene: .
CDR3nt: TGTGCCAGCAGTGACAGGGGCACCGGGGAGCTGTTTTTT
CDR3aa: CASSDRGTGELFF

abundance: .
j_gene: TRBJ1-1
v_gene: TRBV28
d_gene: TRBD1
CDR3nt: TGTGCCAGCAGTTTTCCCGGGACAGGGGAAGGGTACACTGAAGCTTTCTTT
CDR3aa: CASSFPGTGEGYTEAFF

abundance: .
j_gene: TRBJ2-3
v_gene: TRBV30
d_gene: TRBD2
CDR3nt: TGTGCCTGGAGTGATCATATACTAGCGGGGGGCACAGATACGCAGTATTTT
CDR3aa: CAWSDHILAGGTDTQYF

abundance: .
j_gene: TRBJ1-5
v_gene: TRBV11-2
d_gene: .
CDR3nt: TGTGCCAGCAGCTTATGGGCAGCTCAGCCCCAGCATTTT
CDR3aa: CASSLWAAQPQHF

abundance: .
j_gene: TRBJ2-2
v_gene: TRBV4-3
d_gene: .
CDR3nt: TGCGCCAGCAGCCAACACCGGGACACCACCGGGGAGCTGTTTTTT
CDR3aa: CASSQHRDTTGELFF

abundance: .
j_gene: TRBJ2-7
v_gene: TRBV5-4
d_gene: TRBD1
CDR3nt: TGTGCCAGCAGTTCCCTTCGGGACAGGCTAGGCGAGCAGTACTTC
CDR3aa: CASSSLRDRLGEQYF

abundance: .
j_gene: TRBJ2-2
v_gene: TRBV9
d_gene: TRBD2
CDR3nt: TGTGCCAGCAGCGTAGTAGCGGGAGGGCCGCGGGAGCTGTTTTTT
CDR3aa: CASSVVAGGPRELFF